This T cell receptor (beta chain) was sequenced in a study of T cell changes during pregnancy in multiple sclerosis. Using immunoSEQ multiplex PCR, the repertoire was profiled, and TCRdb retains in-frame clones only, with some absent. The sample has tens of thousands of clones, about nine tenths seen once. CDR3 length: 15 residues. Germline V gives CDR1 SGHRS, CDR2 YFSETQ. Trimming pared 1 base from V and 9 bases from J, leaving 14 bases between. Specimen: CD8+ T cells from peripheral blood mononuclear cells, collected in the first trimester of pregnancy. This sequence joins TRBV5-1 and TRBJ1-6, with D perhaps matching TRBD1 (6 bases). This receptor was taken from a female donor in good health, enrolled as a control in a pregnancy study. CDR3 bases: TGCGCCAGCAGCTTGTCGGGAGGGGGGAGTTCACCCCTCCACTTT. It codes for CASSLSGGGSSPLHF.